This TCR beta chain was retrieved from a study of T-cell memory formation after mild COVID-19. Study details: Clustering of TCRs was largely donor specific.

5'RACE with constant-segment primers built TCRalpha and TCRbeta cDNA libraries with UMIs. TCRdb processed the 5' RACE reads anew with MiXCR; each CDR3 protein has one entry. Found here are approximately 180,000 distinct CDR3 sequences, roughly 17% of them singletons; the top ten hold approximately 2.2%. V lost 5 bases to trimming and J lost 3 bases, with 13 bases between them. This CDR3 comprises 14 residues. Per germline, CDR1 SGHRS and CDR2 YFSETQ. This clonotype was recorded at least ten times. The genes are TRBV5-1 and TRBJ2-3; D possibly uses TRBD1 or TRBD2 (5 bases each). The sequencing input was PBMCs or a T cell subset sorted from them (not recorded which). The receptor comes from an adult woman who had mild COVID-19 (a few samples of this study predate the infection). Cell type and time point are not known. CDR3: CASRPWGNTDTQYF. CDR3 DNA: TGCGCCAGCAGACCCTGGGGGAATACAGATACGCAGTATTTT.